These T cell receptor beta chains were read from a single sample in a study of blood T cell repertoires in COVID-19. Profiled with immunoSEQ multiplex PCR; TCRdb holds only in-frame clones, not every one. The sample contains tens of thousands of clones, more than 75% of which appear only once. Sequenced material: peripheral blood. These receptors came from a human donor in a cohort sampled during active COVID-19. The CDR3 runs from the conserved cysteine through the conserved F or W. A D gene is named only where the DNA matches it firmly. The size field is filled for only some rows; it gives once, few, many or a size class.

cdr3_nt cdr3_aa v_call clone_size d_call j_call
TGTGCCTGGAGTCCACAGGGAAGGAATCAGCCCCAGCATTTT CAWSPQGRNQPQHF TRBV30 once NA TRBJ1-5
TGTGCCAGCAGTTTTGCCAGTCCGGGGGATGAGCAGTTCTTC CASSFASPGDEQFF TRBV27 NA NA TRBJ2-1
TGTGCCAGCTCACCTCCGTTCGTCGACTGGTATAGCGGTCAGCCCCAGCATTTT CASSPPFVDWYSGQPQHF TRBV18 NA NA TRBJ1-5
TGCGCCAGCAGCTTGTCTAGCGGGAGGGCCGTGGGTGAAGAGACCCAGTACTTC CASSLSSGRAVGEETQYF TRBV5-1 NA TRBD2 TRBJ2-5
TGCGCCAGCAGTGAACTAGCGGTACAAGAGACCCAGTACTTC CASSELAVQETQYF TRBV10-2 NA TRBD2 TRBJ2-5
TGTGCCAGCAGTGACTCGGGGACAGGAAACATTCAGTACTTC CASSDSGTGNIQYF TRBV6-4 NA TRBD1 TRBJ2-4
TGTGCCAGCAGTCCCGGACAGGGGAGAGAAGGCTACACCTTC CASSPGQGREGYTF TRBV28 NA TRBD1 TRBJ1-2
TGTGCCAGCAGCCAAACCCAGGGAAACACCATATATTTT CASSQTQGNTIYF TRBV14 NA NA TRBJ1-3
TGTGCCAGCAAAAGGATAGCGGGTAGGGATGAGCAGTTCTTC CASKRIAGRDEQFF TRBV11-2 NA TRBD2 TRBJ2-1
TGCGCCAGCAGCTCCCTCGGGGGTGTGAACACTGAAGCTTTCTTT CASSSLGGVNTEAFF TRBV5-1 NA NA TRBJ1-1
TGTGCCAGCAGTTTTACCGGGACTAGAGACACCGGGGAGCTGTTTTTT CASSFTGTRDTGELFF TRBV6-5 NA TRBD2 TRBJ2-2
TGTGCCAGCGGTGGAGGGTCCTTCTACAATGAGCAGTTCTTC CASGGGSFYNEQFF TRBV6-6 NA NA TRBJ2-1
TGTGCCAGCAGGTGGGGCTGGACCCAGAATGAGCAGTTCTTC CASRWGWTQNEQFF TRBV28 NA NA TRBJ2-1